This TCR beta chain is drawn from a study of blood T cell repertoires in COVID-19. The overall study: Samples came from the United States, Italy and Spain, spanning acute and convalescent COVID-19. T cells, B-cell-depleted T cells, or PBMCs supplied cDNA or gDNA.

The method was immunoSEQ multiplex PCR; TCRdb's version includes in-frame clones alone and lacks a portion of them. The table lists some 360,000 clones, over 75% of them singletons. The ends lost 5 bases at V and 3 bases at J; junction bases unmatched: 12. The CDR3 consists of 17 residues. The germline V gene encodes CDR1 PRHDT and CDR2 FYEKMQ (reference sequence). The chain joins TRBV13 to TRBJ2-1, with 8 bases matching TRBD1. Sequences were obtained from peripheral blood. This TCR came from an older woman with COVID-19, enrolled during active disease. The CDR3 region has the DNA TGTGCCAGCAGCCCCCCCAGGGGGCAGGAGGACTACAATGAGCAGTTCTTC. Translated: CASSPPRGQEDYNEQFF.